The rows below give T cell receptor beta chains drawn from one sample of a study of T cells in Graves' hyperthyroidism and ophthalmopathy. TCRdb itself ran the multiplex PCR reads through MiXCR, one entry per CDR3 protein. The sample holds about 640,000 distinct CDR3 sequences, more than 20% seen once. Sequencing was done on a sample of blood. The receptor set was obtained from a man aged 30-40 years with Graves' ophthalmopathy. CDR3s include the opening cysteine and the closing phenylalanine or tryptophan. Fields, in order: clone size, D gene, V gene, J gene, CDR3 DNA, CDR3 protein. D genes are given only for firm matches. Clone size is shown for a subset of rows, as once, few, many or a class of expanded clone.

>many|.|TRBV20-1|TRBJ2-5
TGCAGTGCAAGCTTTGGGGAGACCCAGTACTTC
CSASFGETQYF
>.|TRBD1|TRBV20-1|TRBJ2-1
TGCAGTGCTAGCAGTCGGGACAGGGGTTACAATGAGCAGTTCTTC
CSASSRDRGYNEQFF
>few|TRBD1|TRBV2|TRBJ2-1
TGTGCCAGCAGCACAGGGGTGAATGAGCAGTTCTTC
CASSTGVNEQFF
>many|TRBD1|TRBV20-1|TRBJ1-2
TGCAGTGCTCTCTCTGGACAGGGCTATTCTACGTATGGCTACACCTTC
CSALSGQGYSTYGYTF
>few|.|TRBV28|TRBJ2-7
TGTGCCAGCAGTTTTACAGTACCACTAATGACCTACGAGCAGTACTTC
CASSFTVPLMTYEQYF
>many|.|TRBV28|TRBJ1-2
TGTGCCAGTTTCCCCGGTCGCGGTGGCTACACCTTC
CASFPGRGGYTF
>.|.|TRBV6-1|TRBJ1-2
TGTGCCAGCAGTGAGTGGGGACTGAACGGCTACACCTTC
CASSEWGLNGYTF
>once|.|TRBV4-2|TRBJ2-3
TGTGCCAGCAGCCAAGAGGACTATAACACAGATACGCAGTATTTT
CASSQEDYNTDTQYF
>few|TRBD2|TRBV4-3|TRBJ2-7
TGCGCCAGCAGCCAGGAGCGGGGGGGGCTCTACGAGCAGTACTTC
CASSQERGGLYEQYF
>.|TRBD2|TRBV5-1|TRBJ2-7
TGCGCCAGCAGCCCCGGGAGGACCTCCTACGAGCAGTACTTC
CASSPGRTSYEQYF
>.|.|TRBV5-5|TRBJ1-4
TGTGCCAGCAGCCACTTACTCATTGTCGAAAAACTGTTTTTT
CASSHLLIVEKLFF
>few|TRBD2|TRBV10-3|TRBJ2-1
TGTGCCATCAGGGGACTAGCGGGAGCCAATGAGCAGTTCTTC
CAIRGLAGANEQFF
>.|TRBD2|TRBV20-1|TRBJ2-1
TGCAGTGCTAGAAGCGTACTAGCGGGAGCGAGTGAGCAGTTCTTC
CSARSVLAGASEQFF
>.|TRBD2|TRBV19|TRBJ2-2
TGTGCCAGTACTAGCGGATACACCGGGGAGCTGTTTTTT
CASTSGYTGELFF
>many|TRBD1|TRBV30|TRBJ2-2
TGTGCCTCGACAGGGCCAGCCGGGGAGCTGTTTTTT
CASTGPAGELFF
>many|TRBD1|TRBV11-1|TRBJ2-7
TGTGCCAGCAGCCCGGACAGGGGCTACGAGCAGTACTTC
CASSPDRGYEQYF
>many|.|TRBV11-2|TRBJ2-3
TGTGCCAGCAGCCGCATGGGGCGCCCAATACGCGCAGATACGCAGTATTTT
CASSRMGRPIRADTQYF
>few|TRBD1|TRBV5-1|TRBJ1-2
TGCGCCAGCAGACCTCCGGGACAGCCTTTCTATGGCTACACCTTC
CASRPPGQPFYGYTF
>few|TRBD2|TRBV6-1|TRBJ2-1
TGTGCCAGCAGTGGGGGAGCGGGAGTTGCCTACAATGAGCAGTTCTTC
CASSGGAGVAYNEQFF
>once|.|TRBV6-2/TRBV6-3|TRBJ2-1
TGTGCCAGCAGTGTGATCGGCTACAATGAGCAGTTCTTC
CASSVIGYNEQFF
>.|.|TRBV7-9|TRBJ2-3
TGTGCCAGCAGCGCATGGGTTGGCAGCACAGATACGCAGTATTTT
CASSAWVGSTDTQYF
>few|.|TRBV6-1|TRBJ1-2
TGTGCCAGCAGTGAAGTCGGGCAGGGGAATGGCTACACCTTC
CASSEVGQGNGYTF
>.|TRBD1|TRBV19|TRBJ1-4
TGTGCCAGCCGACAGGGAGAGGAAAAACTGTTTTTT
CASRQGEEKLFF
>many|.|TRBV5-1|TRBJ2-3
TGCGCCAGCAGCCAGGACGGAGAAACAGATACGCAGTATTTT
CASSQDGETDTQYF
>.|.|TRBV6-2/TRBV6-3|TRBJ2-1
TGTGCCAGCAGTTACCCCAAAACAGGGTCTTACAATGAGCAGTTCTTC
CASSYPKTGSYNEQFF
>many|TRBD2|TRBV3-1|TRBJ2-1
TGTGCCAGCAGCCAAGCGGGACTAGCGGTAGGCAATGAGCAGTTCTTC
CASSQAGLAVGNEQFF
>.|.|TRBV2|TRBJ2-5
TGTGCCAGCGCGGTCGTGGGGGTTCGAGAGACCCAGTACTTC
CASAVVGVRETQYF
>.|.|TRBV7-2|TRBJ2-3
TGTGCCAGCAGAGACAGAAACACAGATACGCAGTATTTT
CASRDRNTDTQYF
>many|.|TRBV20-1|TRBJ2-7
TGCAGTGCTTGGGGACTGGCGATGGAAGAGCAGTACTTC
CSAWGLAMEEQYF
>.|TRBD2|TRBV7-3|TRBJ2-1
TGTGCCAGCAGCTTAGTAGCGGGAATTTACAATGAGCAGTTCTTC
CASSLVAGIYNEQFF
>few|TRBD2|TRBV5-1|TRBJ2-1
TGCGCCAGCAGCCGAGCGGGAGGAGGGGCCTACAATGAGCAGTTCTTC
CASSRAGGGAYNEQFF
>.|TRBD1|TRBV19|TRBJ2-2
TGTGCCAGTAAGGGATCCGGGACAGGGAACACCGGGGAGCTGTTTTTT
CASKGSGTGNTGELFF
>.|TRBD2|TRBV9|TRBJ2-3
TGTGCCAGCAGCGTAGCGGGAGGGCCCCTAGATACGCAGTATTTT
CASSVAGGPLDTQYF
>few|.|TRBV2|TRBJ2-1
TGTGCCAGCAGGGGGCGGGGCCGGTCCAATGAGCAGTTCTTC
CASRGRGRSNEQFF
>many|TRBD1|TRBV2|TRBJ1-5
TGTGCCTCGACCCGGGACAGGGTTTCTCAGCCCCAGCATTTT
CASTRDRVSQPQHF
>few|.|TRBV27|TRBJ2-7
TGTGCCAGCAGTACCCACAGGGTAGGCGACGAGCAGTACTTC
CASSTHRVGDEQYF
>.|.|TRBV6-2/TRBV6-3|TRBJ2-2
TGTGCCAGCAGTTACTCGACGGGAACGCTCGACACCGGGGAGCTGTTTTTT
CASSYSTGTLDTGELFF
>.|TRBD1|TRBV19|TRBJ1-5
TGTGCCAGTAGTGCATCCCGGGATAGGGGGCTAGGCCAGCCCCAGCATTTT
CASSASRDRGLGQPQHF
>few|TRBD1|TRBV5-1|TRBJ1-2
TGCGCCAGCAGCGAGGGGACAGGGGGAGTGCATGGCTACACCTTC
CASSEGTGGVHGYTF
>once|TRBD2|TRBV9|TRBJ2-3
TGTGCCAGCAGCGTAGACGGGAGGAAAGATACGCAGTATTTT
CASSVDGRKDTQYF
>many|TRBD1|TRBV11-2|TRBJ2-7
TGTGCCAGCAGCTTCGGGACAGACTCCTACGAGCAGTACTTC
CASSFGTDSYEQYF
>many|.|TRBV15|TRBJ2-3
TGTGCCACCAGCAGAGGACAGGTCCAGGATACGCAGTATTTT
CATSRGQVQDTQYF
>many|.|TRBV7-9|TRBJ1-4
TGTGCCAGCAGCTTCTCAGGGAGAGGGGCTAATGAAAAACTGTTTTTT
CASSFSGRGANEKLFF
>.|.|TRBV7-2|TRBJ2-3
TGTGCCAGCAGCTTAGCGGGGTTAGCTAGCACAGATACGCAGTATTTT
CASSLAGLASTDTQYF
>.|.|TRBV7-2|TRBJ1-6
TGTGCCACCTCCAGGGATCGAAATTCACCCCTCCACTTT
CATSRDRNSPLHF
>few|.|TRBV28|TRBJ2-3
TGTGCCAGCAGTCCCGGGAGAACCTCCACAGATACGCAGTATTTT
CASSPGRTSTDTQYF
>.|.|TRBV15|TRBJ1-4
TGTGCCACCAGACTCCCCGGGGAGAATAATGAAAAACTGTTTTTT
CATRLPGENNEKLFF
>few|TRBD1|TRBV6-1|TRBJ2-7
TGTGCCAGCGGAAAGGACAGGGCGGACGAGCAGTACTTC
CASGKDRADEQYF
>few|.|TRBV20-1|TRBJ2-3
TGCAGTGCTAGAGATTTGGGCGGGAGCACAGATACGCAGTATTTT
CSARDLGGSTDTQYF
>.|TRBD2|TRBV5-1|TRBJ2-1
TGCGCCAGCAGTCTAACTAGCGAGGTCTACAATGAGCAGTTCTTC
CASSLTSEVYNEQFF
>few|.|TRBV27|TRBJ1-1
TGTGCCAGCAGTTTATCGTGGTACGGGAACACTGAAGCTTTCTTT
CASSLSWYGNTEAFF
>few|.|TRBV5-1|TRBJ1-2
TGCGCCAGCAGCAAGGACGGAACAGGCTACACCTTC
CASSKDGTGYTF
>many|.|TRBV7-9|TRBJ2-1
TGTGCCAGCACCAACGGCGATGAGCAGTTCTTC
CASTNGDEQFF
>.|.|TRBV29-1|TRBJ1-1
TGCAGCGTTGTGGTCCCAACGGGCGCTGAAGCTTTCTTT
CSVVVPTGAEAFF
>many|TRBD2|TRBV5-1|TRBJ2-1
TGCGCCAGCAGCTTGGAGGGGACTATCTACAATGAGCAGTTCTTC
CASSLEGTIYNEQFF